Presented here are 2 T cell receptor beta chains from one specimen sequenced in a study of CD8 T cells in ankylosing spondylitis listed by TCRdb under 2017. What the research found in general, with its limitations: Blood from ankylosing spondylitis patients appeared to be characterized by a TCR beta motif composed of roughly 8 highly homologous amino acid variants.

Receptors were amplified or captured by 5' RACE. Sequencing was performed on an Illumina HiSeq 2500. The raw public data were reprocessed by TCRdb itself: fastp quality trimming at Q25, MiXCR clonotype calling, in-frame beta chains only. Rows merge per CDR3 protein into single entries with the most common DNA and genes. The sample table shows about 210,000 distinct CDR3 sequences, and approximately 7.4% are seen once. 14% of the sample belongs to the ten largest clones. These receptors are not linked to any known antigen. Sequencing used blood, either unsorted or a sorted T cell fraction (not recorded which). The source is a male donor with ankylosing spondylitis.

V and J are TRBV6-5 and TRBJ2-2; D is tentatively TRBD1 or TRBD2 (6 bases each). This CDR3 comprises 13 residues. V lost 2 bases and J lost 6, with 7 bases in between. The germline V gene has CDR1 MNHEY and CDR2 SVGAGI. The CDR3 DNA sequence: TGTGCCAGCAGTTACGGGGGGCCCGGGGAGCTGTTTTTT. Encoded protein: CASSYGGPGELFF.

The chain is built from TRBV20-1 and TRBJ2-2, with 14 nucleotides matching TRBD2. J was trimmed by 8 bases and V by 1 base; bases with no gene match: 6. Germline loops: CDR1 DFQATT, CDR2 SNEGSKA (reference sequence). The CDR3 loop spans 16 amino acids. CDR3 protein: CSARVWTSGRSGELFF. In DNA form, the CDR3 reads TGCAGTGCTAGAGTTTGGACTAGCGGGAGGTCAGGGGAGCTGTTTTTT.